These 31 T cell receptor beta chains originate from one sample sequenced in a study of shared clonotypes between healthy human individuals. Libraries were prepared by immunoSEQ multiplex PCR; TCRdb keeps only in-frame clonotypes and omits some of them. The sample carries 520,000 or so clones, less than 85% recorded once. Sequenced input: PBMCs. The receptors were gathered from a woman in her 40s in good health. Some clones in this sample may be carry-over from other donors' samples.

The V and J genes are TRBV28 and TRBJ2-1; 11 nucleotides agree with TRBD2. The CDR3 has 14 residues. Germline CDR1 is MDHEN and CDR2 is SYDVKM. Trimming removed 5 bases from V and 6 bases from J; junction bases left unmatched: 3. CDR3 region: CASSPGLAGNEQFF. In DNA form, the CDR3 reads TGTGCCAGCAGTCCAGGACTAGCGGGCAATGAGCAGTTCTTC. Variable domain in full (rest from reference TRBV28 and TRBJ2-1): DVKVTQSSRYLVKRTGEKVFLECVQDMDHENMFWYRQDPGLGLRLIYFSYDVKMKEKGDIPEGYSVSREKKERFSLILESASTNQTSMYLCASSPGLAGNEQFFGPGTRLTVL.

In regard to this clone: This may stem from a read error, because a much larger clone lies one nucleotide away. Other DNA sequences within the sample encode an identical CDR3. The rearrangement uses TRBV27 and TRBJ2-1; D is ambiguous. This CDR3 contains 13 residues. Germline assignment: CDR1 MNHEY and CDR2 SMNVEV (reference sequence). Trimming removed 5 bases at V and 0 bases at J, with 5 bases between. The CDR3 region is CASSRPSYNEQFF. The CDR3 DNA is TGTGCCAGCAGTCGACCCTCCTACAATGAGCAGTTCTTC.

J is TRBJ2-7 and V is TRBV21-1; the table gives TRBD2 as D, unverified against the DNA. TRBV21-1 is a pseudogene locus. The CDR3 runs to 15 residues. In DNA, the CDR3 is TGTGCCAGCAGACCCCTAGCGGGAGGGTGCAACGAGCAGTACTTC. This encodes CASRPLAGGCNEQYF.

The CDR3 reads CASSSFSGRLNTEAFF. Written as DNA, the CDR3 is TGTGCCAGCAGTTCATTCTCGGGGCGATTGAACACTGAAGCTTTCTTT. The J gene is TRBJ1-1, the V gene TRBV6-5; D may be TRBD1 (5 bases). The CDR3 is 16 residues long. V was shortened by 4 bases and J by 0 bases, with 15 bases between the two germline ends. Per germline, CDR1 MNHEY and CDR2 SVGAGI.

CDR3 DNA sequence: TGTGCCAGCAGCCCCCGGGGGGTTGCGGGAGGGTCCTACGAGCAGTACTTC. As protein: CASSPRGVAGGSYEQYF. The rearrangement joins TRBV7-2 to TRBJ2-7; TRBD2 matches at 9 bases. The trim removed 5 bases at V and 1 base at J, leaving 12 bases unmatched. Germline V gene sequence: CDR1 SGHTA, CDR2 FQGNSA. CDR3 length: 17 amino acids.

The chain recombines TRBV4-2 with TRBJ1-4, with 7 bases aligning to TRBD1. In germline, CDR1 is LGHNA, CDR2 YNFKEQ. The trim removed 4 bases at V and 4 bases at J, leaving 6 bases unmatched. This CDR3 is built from 15 residues. For the CDR3, the DNA is TGTGCCAGCAGCCCAGTAGGGGACAGTAATGAAAAACTGTTTTTT. Translated: CASSPVGDSNEKLFF.

This clone occurred once. The V and J genes are TRBV28 and TRBJ2-7; no definite D call. The germline V and J ends were trimmed by 7 bases and 7 bases, with 8 bases remaining between them. Looked up from germline, CDR1 is MDHEN and CDR2 is SYDVKM. There are 10 residues in the CDR3. This CDR3 is CASNGLEQYF. Written as DNA, the CDR3 is TGTGCCAGCAATGGCCTGGAGCAGTACTTC.

The chain recombines TRBV2 with TRBJ2-5; 10 bases are a match to TRBD1. Germline-derived CDR1 and CDR2 are SNHLY and FYNNEI. The CDR3 is 14 amino acids. The V segment lost 5 bases and the J segment 11 bases; nucleotides outside the gene matches: 11. The CDR3 is CASSLDRGLGEQYF. For the CDR3, the DNA is TGTGCCAGCAGTCTCGACAGGGGGCTCGGGGAGCAGTACTTC.

The genes are TRBV5-6 and TRBJ2-7; 8 bases fit TRBD2. The CDR3 contains 16 residues. Germline-derived CDR1 and CDR2 are SGHDT and YYEEEE. V lost 0 bases and J lost 1; bases outside the gene matches: 6. The CDR3 sequence is CASSLGAGVLSYEQYF. The CDR3 nucleotides are TGTGCCAGCAGCTTGGGAGCGGGAGTCTTATCCTACGAGCAGTACTTC. The entire variable domain, with the rest obtained from reference TRBV5-6 and TRBJ2-7, is as follows: DAGVTQSPTHLIKTRGQQVTLRCSPKSGHDTVSWYQQALGQGPQFIFQYYEEEERQRGNFPDRFSGHQFPNYSSELNVNALLLGDSALYLCASSLGAGVLSYEQYFGPGTRLTVT.

As DNA, the CDR3 is TGTGCCAGCAGCTTAGGGGGAGGGGGCACAGATACGCAGTATTTT. It encodes CASSLGGGGTDTQYF. The chain uses TRBV5-4 and TRBJ2-3, with D possibly TRBD2 on 7 matching bases. Trimming left V 2 bases short and J 1 base short, with 11 bases between. Germline values: CDR1 SGHNT, CDR2 YYREEE (reference sequence). This CDR3 contains 15 residues.

V is TRBV15 and J is TRBJ2-5; D call uncertain. The end of the DNA is better explained by TRBJ2-7, so the J call may be wrong. The CDR3 has 13 residues. Per germline, CDR1 LNHNV and CDR2 YYDKDF (reference sequence). CDR3 residues: CATSRDFGYEQYF. CDR3 nucleotides: TGTGCCACCAGCAGAGATTTCGGGTACGAGCAGTACTTC.

The table lists this clone with a few counts. This chain links TRBV2 with TRBJ1-2; D is unresolved. V lost 9 bases and J lost 5, with 13 bases in between. The CDR3 is 12 amino acids. Germline V gives CDR1 SNHLY, CDR2 FYNNEI. In DNA form, the CDR3 reads TGTGCCAGGTCGTTACCCGGATATGGCTACACCTTC. Translating it yields CARSLPGYGYTF.

The CDR3 DNA sequence: TGTGCCAGCACTCCCGACGGCTCTGGAAACACCATATATTTT. It is translated as CASTPDGSGNTIYF. The chain combines TRBV6-1 with TRBJ1-3; D call uncertain. V gave up 7 bases and J gave up 0 bases, with 10 bases separating them. The CDR3 spans 14 residues. The germline V gene has CDR1 MNHNS and CDR2 SASEGT.

The CDR3 loop reads CASSSSDREGETQYF. CDR3 nucleotides: TGTGCCAGCAGTTCCTCAGACAGGGAGGGAGAGACCCAGTACTTC. The V gene is TRBV27, the J gene TRBJ2-5; D is tentatively TRBD1 or TRBD2 (7 bases each). Trimming removed 4 bases from V and 4 bases from J, with 16 bases in between. Germline CDR1 MNHEY, CDR2 SMNVEV (reference sequence). The length of the CDR3 is 15 residues.

The chain recombines TRBV18 with TRBJ2-3; 12 bases are shared with TRBD1. CDR1 and CDR2 from the germline V gene are KGHSH and LQKENI. The junction had 5 bases not matched to a gene; V was cut back by 0 bases and J by 7 bases. The CDR3 runs to 16 residues. The CDR3 here is CASSPPGQGARNTQYF. The CDR3 DNA reads TGTGCCAGCTCACCACCGGGACAGGGGGCTAGGAATACGCAGTATTTT.

J is TRBJ2-7 and V is TRBV5-5; 9 bases are a match to TRBD1. In germline, CDR1 is SGHKS, CDR2 YYEKEE (reference sequence). Trimming took 4 bases from V and 0 from J; bases not matched to a gene: 5. The CDR3 totals 15 residues. This chain's CDR3 is CASSQGQGLSYEQYF. The CDR3 region has the DNA TGTGCCAGCAGCCAAGGACAGGGGCTCTCCTACGAGCAGTACTTC.

This clone was seen many times. The chain couples TRBV7-9 to TRBJ2-3, with D unclear. The length of the CDR3 is 12 residues. Germline lookup yields CDR1 SEHNR and CDR2 FQNEAQ (reference sequence). Trimming left V 7 bases short and J 0 bases short, with 5 bases between. The CDR3 loop is CASMGSTDTQYF. The CDR3, as DNA: TGTGCCAGCATGGGGAGCACAGATACGCAGTATTTT.

This clone was counted once. The V gene is TRBV19, the J gene TRBJ2-7, with D perhaps matching TRBD1 (6 bases). The V and J ends lost 5 bases and 2 bases respectively, with 10 bases between them. CDR3 length: 13 amino acids. The germline V gene encodes CDR1 LNHDA and CDR2 SQIVND (reference sequence). The CDR3 protein is CASSWTATYEQYF. CDR3 DNA: TGTGCCAGTAGTTGGACAGCCACCTACGAGCAGTACTTC.

The chain recombines TRBV27 with TRBJ2-5; D not resolved. CDR1 and CDR2 (germline): MNHEY, SMNVEV (reference sequence). V gave up 3 bases and J gave up 10 bases, with 15 bases separating them. This CDR3 spans 13 amino acids. CDR3 sequence (DNA): TGTGCCAGCAGTTTTGGCCCCTCCGCCCTCCAGTACTTC. This gives the protein CASSFGPSALQYF.

The genes are TRBV15 and TRBJ1-1; D not resolved. Trimming removed 0 bases from V and 1 base from J, with 6 bases in between. The CDR3 is made up of 14 amino acids. CDR1 LNHNV and CDR2 YYDKDF come from the germline V gene (reference sequence). DNA for the CDR3: TGTGCCACCAGCAGAGATCGGGGGAACACTGAAGCTTTCTTT. Its protein product is CATSRDRGNTEAFF.

The chain recombines TRBV28 with TRBJ1-5; tentatively, D is TRBD1 (6 bases). This CDR3 has 15 residues. CDR1 is MDHEN and CDR2 is SYDVKM in the germline V gene. The V end lost 3 bases, the J end lost 7 bases, and 16 bases lay between the germline ends. The CDR3 is CASSLGGRAGQPQHF. For the CDR3, the DNA is TGTGCCAGCAGTTTGGGGGGCAGGGCGGGCCAGCCCCAGCATTTT.

The V and J genes are TRBV5-1 and TRBJ2-3; 9 bases match TRBD1. The CDR3 extends over 16 amino acids. CDR1 and CDR2 from the germline V gene are SGHRS and YFSETQ. After removal of 2 bases from V and 0 bases from J, the junction contained 4 bases not matched to a gene. The CDR3 loop reads CASSLLGQGSTDTQYF. The CDR3 nucleotides read TGCGCCAGCAGCTTACTAGGACAGGGGAGCACAGATACGCAGTATTTT.

The rearrangement uses TRBV29-1 and TRBJ2-1, with 12 positions matching TRBD2. The CDR3 has 14 amino acids. The V gene end was trimmed by 2 bases and the J gene end by 8 bases; junction bases not matched to a gene: 4. Germline V gene data show CDR1 as SQVTM and CDR2 as ANQGSEA. CDR3: CSVEPSGRAYEQFF. CDR3 in DNA: TGCAGCGTTGAACCTAGCGGGAGGGCATATGAGCAGTTCTTC.

The chain uses TRBV11-2 and TRBJ2-3; 12 bases are a match to TRBD1. J gave up 5 bases and V 1 base, and 7 bases lay outside the gene matches. Germline values: CDR1 SGHAT, CDR2 FQNNGV. The CDR3 loop spans 17 amino acids. The CDR3: CASSLAGTGGFQDTQYF. The CDR3 DNA is TGTGCCAGCAGCTTAGCCGGGACAGGGGGCTTTCAAGATACGCAGTATTTT.

This clone is a singleton in its sample. This sequence joins TRBV11-2 and TRBJ2-6; 14 nucleotides match TRBD2. Germline V CDR1 and CDR2: SGHAT, FQNNGV. This CDR3 contains 18 residues. Unmatched junction bases numbered 4, after V lost 4 bases and J lost 2 bases. CDR3: CASSSGLAGAPGANVLTF. Written as DNA, the CDR3 is TGTGCCAGCAGCTCGGGACTAGCGGGAGCCCCTGGGGCCAACGTCCTGACTTTC.

The gene calls are TRBV6-1 and TRBJ2-5; 10 nucleotides align to TRBD2. Germline CDR1 and CDR2: MNHNS and SASEGT. This CDR3 has 15 amino acids. V trimming: 6 bases; J trimming: 0 bases; junction bases outside the gene matches: 4. The DNA of the CDR3 is TGTGCCAGCAGGATTAGCGGGAGGAACCAAGAGACCCAGTACTTC. Translating it yields CASRISGRNQETQYF.

This clone has a single count. The chain links TRBV28 to TRBJ2-1, with D possibly TRBD2 on 6 matching bases. V lost 0 bases and J lost 7, with 13 bases in between. Germline CDR1 reads MDHEN; CDR2 reads SYDVKM. CDR3 length equals 15 residues. As DNA, the CDR3 is TGTGCCAGCAGTTTATGGCGGGATGACAGTAATGAGCAGTTCTTC. It yields the protein CASSLWRDDSNEQFF.

The chain has TRBV27 and TRBJ2-1; TRBD2 agrees at 12 bases. CDR1 MNHEY and CDR2 SMNVEV come from the germline V gene (reference sequence). The CDR3 extends over 18 amino acids. V shed 2 bases, J shed 7 bases, and the junction held 12 bases outside the gene matches. The CDR3 here is CASSLRLAGAPRGNEQFF. For the CDR3, the DNA is TGTGCCAGCAGTTTAAGACTAGCGGGAGCCCCCAGGGGAAATGAGCAGTTCTTC.

This clone was seen a single time. V usage is TRBV9 and J usage is TRBJ2-1; possible D gene TRBD2, 5 bases. The V and J ends lost 5 bases and 7 bases respectively, with 16 bases between them. The CDR3 length is 14 residues. The V gene's germline CDR1 is SGDLS and CDR2 YYNGEE. DNA for the CDR3: TGTGCCAGCAGGGGCGTGGAGGATAAAAATGAGCAGTTCTTC. It encodes CASRGVEDKNEQFF.

The V and J genes are TRBV28 and TRBJ2-7; D tentatively reads TRBD1 or TRBD2 (5 bases each). The germline V gene encodes CDR1 MDHEN and CDR2 SYDVKM. CDR3 length: 15 residues. V lost 5 bases and J 3 bases, leaving 17 bases between the germline ends. CDR3 bases: TGTGCCAGCAGTCCCCCAGGGAAAGGGAGCTACGAGCAGTACTTC. Encoded protein: CASSPPGKGSYEQYF.

The chain is built from TRBV10-3 and TRBJ1-5; perhaps TRBD1 as D (5 bases). CDR1 and CDR2 (germline): ENHRY, SYGVKD. This CDR3 has 16 residues. V lost 8 bases to trimming and J lost 5 bases, with 22 bases between them. CDR3 region: CAIFDPLRTTYQPQHF. The CDR3 DNA is TGTGCCATCTTTGACCCCCTGCGGACAACTTATCAGCCCCAGCATTTT.